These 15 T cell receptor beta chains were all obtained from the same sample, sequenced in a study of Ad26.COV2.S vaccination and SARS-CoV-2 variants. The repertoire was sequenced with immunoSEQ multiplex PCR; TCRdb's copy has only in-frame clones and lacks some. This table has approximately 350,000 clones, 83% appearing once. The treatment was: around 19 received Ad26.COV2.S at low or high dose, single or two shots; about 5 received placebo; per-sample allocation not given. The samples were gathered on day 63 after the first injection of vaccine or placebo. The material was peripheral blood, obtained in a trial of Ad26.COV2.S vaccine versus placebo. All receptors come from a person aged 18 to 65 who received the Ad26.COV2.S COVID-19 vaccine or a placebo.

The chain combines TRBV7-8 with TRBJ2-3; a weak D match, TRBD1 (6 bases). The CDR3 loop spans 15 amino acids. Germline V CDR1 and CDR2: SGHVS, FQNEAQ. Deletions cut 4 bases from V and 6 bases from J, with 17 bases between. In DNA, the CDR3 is TGTGCCAGCAGCTCAAGACAGGCTGCACAGGATACGCAGTATTTT. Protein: CASSSRQAAQDTQYF.

CDR3 in DNA: TGTGCCAGTAAAGAACAGGGGTCCTCCTACGAGCAGTACTTC. This gives the protein CASKEQGSSYEQYF. This chain uses TRBV2 with TRBJ2-7; TRBD1 aligns across 7 bases. Trimming cost V 9 bases and J 0 bases; bases outside gene matches: 8. Germline V gene data show CDR1 as SNHLY and CDR2 as FYNNEI. The CDR3 consists of 14 residues.

The CDR3: CASSLEGRGRGEQFF. CDR3 DNA sequence: TGTGCCAGCAGCTTAGAAGGGCGAGGGAGGGGTGAGCAGTTCTTC. The chain links TRBV11-3 to TRBJ2-1; the match to TRBD2 covers 7 bases. The CDR3 has 15 amino acids. CDR1 and CDR2 (germline): SGHNT, YENEEA. The junction had 8 bases not matched to a gene; V was cut back by 0 bases and J by 9 bases.

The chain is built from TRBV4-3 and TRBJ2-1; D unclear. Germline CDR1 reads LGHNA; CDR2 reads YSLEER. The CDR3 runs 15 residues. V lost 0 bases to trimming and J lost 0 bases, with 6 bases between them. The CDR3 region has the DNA TGCGCCAGCAGCCAAGAGACTGTCTCCTACAATGAGCAGTTCTTC. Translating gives CASSQETVSYNEQFF.

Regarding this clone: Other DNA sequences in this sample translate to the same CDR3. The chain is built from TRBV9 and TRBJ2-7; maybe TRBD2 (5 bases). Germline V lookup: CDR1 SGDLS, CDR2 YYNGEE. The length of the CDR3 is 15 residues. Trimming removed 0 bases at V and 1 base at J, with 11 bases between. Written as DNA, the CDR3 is TGTGCCAGCAGCGTAGATGAGGGTAGGTCCTACGAGCAGTACTTC. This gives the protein CASSVDEGRSYEQYF.

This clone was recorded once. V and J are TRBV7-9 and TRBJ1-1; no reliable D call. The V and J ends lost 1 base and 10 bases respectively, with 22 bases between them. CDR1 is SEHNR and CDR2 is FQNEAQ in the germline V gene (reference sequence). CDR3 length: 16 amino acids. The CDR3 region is CASSLVVGGGQSAAFF. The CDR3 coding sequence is TGTGCCAGCAGCTTAGTGGTCGGAGGCGGCCAGTCCGCAGCTTTCTTT.

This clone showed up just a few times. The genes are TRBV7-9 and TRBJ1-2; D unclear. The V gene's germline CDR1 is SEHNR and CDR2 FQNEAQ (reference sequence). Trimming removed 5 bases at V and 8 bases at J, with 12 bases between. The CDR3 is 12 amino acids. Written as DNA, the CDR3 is TGTGCCAGCAGCCCCATTAGCAGCGGCTACACCTTC. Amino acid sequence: CASSPISSGYTF.

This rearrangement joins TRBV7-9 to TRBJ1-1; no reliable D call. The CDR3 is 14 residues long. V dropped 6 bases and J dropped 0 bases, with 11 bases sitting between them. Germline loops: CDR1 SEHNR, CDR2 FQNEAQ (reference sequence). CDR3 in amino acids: CASSRTVMNTEAFF. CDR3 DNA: TGTGCCAGCAGTAGGACGGTCATGAACACTGAAGCTTTCTTT.

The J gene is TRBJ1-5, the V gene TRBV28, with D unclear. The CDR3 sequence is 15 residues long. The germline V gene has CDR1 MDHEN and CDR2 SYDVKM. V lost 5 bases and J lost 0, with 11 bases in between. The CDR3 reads CASSARRASNQPQHF. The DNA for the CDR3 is TGTGCCAGCAGTGCAAGGAGGGCTAGCAATCAGCCCCAGCATTTT.

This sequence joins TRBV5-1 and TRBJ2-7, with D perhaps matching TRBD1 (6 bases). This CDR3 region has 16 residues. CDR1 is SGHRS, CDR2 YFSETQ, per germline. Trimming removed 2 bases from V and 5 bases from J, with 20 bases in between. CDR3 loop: CASSFYSGRGNHEQYF. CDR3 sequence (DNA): TGCGCCAGCAGCTTTTATTCGGGCAGGGGAAACCACGAGCAGTACTTC.

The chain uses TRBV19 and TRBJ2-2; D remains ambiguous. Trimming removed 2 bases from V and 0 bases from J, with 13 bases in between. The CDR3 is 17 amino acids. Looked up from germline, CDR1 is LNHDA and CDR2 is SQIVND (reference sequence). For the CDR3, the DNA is TGTGCCAGTAGTATAAGCCCGTGGGGATCGAACACCGGGGAGCTGTTTTTT. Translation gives CASSISPWGSNTGELFF.

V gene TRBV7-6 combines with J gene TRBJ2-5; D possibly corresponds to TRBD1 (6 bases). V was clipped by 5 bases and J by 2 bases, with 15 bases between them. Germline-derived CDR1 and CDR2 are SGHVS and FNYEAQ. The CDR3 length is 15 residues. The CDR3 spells CASSPQWGPQETQYF. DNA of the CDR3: TGTGCCAGCAGCCCCCAGTGGGGGCCACAAGAGACCCAGTACTTC.

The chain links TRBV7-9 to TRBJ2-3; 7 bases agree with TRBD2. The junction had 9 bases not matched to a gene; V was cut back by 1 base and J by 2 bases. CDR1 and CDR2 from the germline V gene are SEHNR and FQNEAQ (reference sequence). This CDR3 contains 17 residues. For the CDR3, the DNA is TGTGCCAGCAGCTTAGGGTACAGCGGGGAACTCACAGATACGCAGTATTTT. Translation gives CASSLGYSGELTDTQYF.

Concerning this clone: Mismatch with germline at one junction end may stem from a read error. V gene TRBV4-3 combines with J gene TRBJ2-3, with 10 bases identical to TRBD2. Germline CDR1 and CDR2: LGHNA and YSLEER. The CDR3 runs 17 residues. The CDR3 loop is CASSQAGGYPSTDTQYF. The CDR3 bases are TGCGCCAGCAGTCAAGCGGGGGGGTATCCTAGCACAGATACGCAGTATTTT.

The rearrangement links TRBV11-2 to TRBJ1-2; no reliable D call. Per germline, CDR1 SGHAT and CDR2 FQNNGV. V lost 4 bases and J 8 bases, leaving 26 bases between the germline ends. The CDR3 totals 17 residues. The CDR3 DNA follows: TGTGCCAGCAGCTCCTATGAATTCCGGAACACCTCCGGAGGCTACACCTTC. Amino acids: CASSSYEFRNTSGGYTF.